These T cell receptor beta chains were read from a single sample in a study of cytomegalovirus exposure and HLA in healthy donors. Libraries were prepared by immunoSEQ multiplex PCR; TCRdb keeps only in-frame clonotypes and omits some of them. The sample comprises around 170,000 clones, roughly 80% of which are singletons, and more than 1.4% rests with the top ten. Specimen: PBMCs. All receptors come from a male donor in good health and CMV-seronegative. Each CDR3 is given without its conserved first and last residue. Fields, in order: V gene, J gene, CDR3 protein.

V: TRBV19; J: TRBJ1-4; CDR3: ASSIPRGAEKLF
V: TRBV5-4; J: TRBJ1-6; CDR3: ASSLEGQGRSLH
V: TRBV6-5; J: TRBJ1-3; CDR3: ASMTGPGNTIY
V: TRBV4-2; J: TRBJ1-4; CDR3: ASSPLGQGREKLF
V: TRBV18; J: TRBJ2-6; CDR3: ASSPGQGKPGANVLT
V: TRBV7-8; J: TRBJ2-1; CDR3: ASSLLAGNNYNEQF
V: TRBV7-8; J: TRBJ2-2; CDR3: ASRISGVNTGELF
V: TRBV18; J: TRBJ1-1; CDR3: ASSPPAGVNTEAF
V: TRBV5-4; J: TRBJ2-1; CDR3: ASSFPLGQGFEGNEQF
V: TRBV28; J: TRBJ1-1; CDR3: ASSLLDRTLNTEAF
V: TRBV6-1; J: TRBJ1-6; CDR3: ASSEMRQSSYNSPLH
V: TRBV18; J: TRBJ2-3; CDR3: ASSPSQGPDTQY
V: TRBV7-9; J: TRBJ1-1; CDR3: ASSSNNRGSRTEAF
V: TRBV7-9; J: TRBJ2-5; CDR3: ASSYGVSETQY
V: TRBV21-1; J: TRBJ1-5; CDR3: ARGTGLNQPQH
V: TRBV28; J: TRBJ2-7; CDR3: ASSLASGRALDEQY
V: TRBV10-3; J: TRBJ1-1; CDR3: AITGSLFTEAF
V: TRBV5-1; J: TRBJ2-2; CDR3: ASSLAGGPGELF
V: TRBV5-4; J: TRBJ1-6; CDR3: ASSLEGPYNSPLH
V: TRBV30; J: TRBJ2-1; CDR3: AWSPPGQGGDEQF
V: TRBV7-2; J: TRBJ1-2; CDR3: ASSSRQDYGYT
V: TRBV6-6; J: TRBJ2-7; CDR3: ASSYFLAGAGEQY
V: TRBV6-5; J: TRBJ2-7; CDR3: ASSYRTSGWQY
V: TRBV6-5; J: TRBJ1-5; CDR3: ASSWDDRGDQPQH
V: TRBV9; J: TRBJ2-3; CDR3: ASSVQPADPDSTDTQY
V: TRBV28; J: TRBJ1-2; CDR3: ASSPPGQPGANYGYT
V: TRBV7-3; J: TRBJ2-2; CDR3: ASSRGGQGASGELF
V: TRBV6-5; J: TRBJ2-1; CDR3: ASRLAGTNNEQF
V: TRBV7-2; J: TRBJ1-1; CDR3: ASSLGRGPTEAF
V: TRBV28; J: TRBJ2-7; CDR3: ASSVPGQGTYEQY
V: TRBV7-9; J: TRBJ2-7; CDR3: ASSLVSSSSYEQY
V: TRBV6-1; J: TRBJ1-6; CDR3: ASLLTGDYNSPLH
V: TRBV18; J: TRBJ2-3; CDR3: ASSPRRGDTQY
V: TRBV25-1; J: TRBJ1-4; CDR3: ASSVNEKLF
V: TRBV28; J: TRBJ2-7; CDR3: ASSGTGSYEQY
V: TRBV6-5; J: TRBJ1-6; CDR3: ASREGLRSPLH
V: TRBV10-3; J: TRBJ1-6; CDR3: AISESTGNSPLH
V: TRBV21-1; J: TRBJ1-5; CDR3: ASSTRDREVDSNQPQH
V: TRBV7-3; J: TRBJ2-7; CDR3: ASSLHGQGAYEQY
V: TRBV9; J: TRBJ1-4; CDR3: ASSVARPTATNEKLF
V: TRBV5-1; J: TRBJ1-3; CDR3: ASSRGQFSSGNTIY
V: TRBV19; J: TRBJ2-7; CDR3: ASSDRGRSSYEQY
V: TRBV5-4; J: TRBJ2-7; CDR3: ASSSGGGGYEQY
V: TRBV4-1; J: TRBJ1-1; CDR3: ASSPSRGGTEAF
V: TRBV7-9; J: TRBJ2-7; CDR3: ASSDNAVYEQY
V: TRBV2; J: TRBJ1-5; CDR3: ASSEGGRRSNQPQH
V: TRBV9; J: TRBJ1-4; CDR3: ASSPRQGKEKLF
V: TRBV6-6; J: TRBJ1-1; CDR3: ASSYLSTSRGAEAF
V: TRBV6-1; J: TRBJ1-4; CDR3: ASCWAGGDEKLF
V: TRBV7-9; J: TRBJ1-1; CDR3: ASSRGGMSGTEAF
V: TRBV4-2; J: TRBJ2-5; CDR3: ASSRTLGGQETQY
V: TRBV28; J: TRBJ2-5; CDR3: ASSRGTSGLQETQY
V: TRBV25-1; J: TRBJ2-4; CDR3: ASSDRGLGSIQY
V: TRBV2; J: TRBJ2-3; CDR3: ASASQGYTDTQY
V: TRBV6-1; J: TRBJ2-7; CDR3: ASSRQAYSYEQY